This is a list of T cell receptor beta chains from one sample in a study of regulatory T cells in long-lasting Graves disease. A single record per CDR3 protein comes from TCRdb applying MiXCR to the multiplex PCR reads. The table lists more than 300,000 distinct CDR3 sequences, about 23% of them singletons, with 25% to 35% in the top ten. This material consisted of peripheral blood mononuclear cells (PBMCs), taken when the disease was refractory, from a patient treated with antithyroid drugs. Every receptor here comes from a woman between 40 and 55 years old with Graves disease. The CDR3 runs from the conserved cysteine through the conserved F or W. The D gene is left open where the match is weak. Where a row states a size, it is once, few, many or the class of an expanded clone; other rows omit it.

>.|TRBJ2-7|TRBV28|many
TGTGCCAGCAGTCACAGGGTGGTTTTCAGGGCGTACGAGCAGTACTTC
CASSHRVVFRAYEQYF
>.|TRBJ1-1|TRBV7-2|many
TGTGCCAGCAGCTTAGTTGCCTCTCAACCTTTCTTT
CASSLVASQPFF
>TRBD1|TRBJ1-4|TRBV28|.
TGTGCCAGCAGCATCCGGGACAGGGACAAACTGTTTTTT
CASSIRDRDKLFF
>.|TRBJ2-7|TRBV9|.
TGTGCCAGCAGCCCGGACACCTCCTACGAGCAGTACTTC
CASSPDTSYEQYF
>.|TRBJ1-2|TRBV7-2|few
TGTGCCAGCAGCTTAGTGGTCCAAGGTCTTCCTAGGTTCGGTTTTTGGTATGGCTACACCTTC
CASSLVVQGLPRFGFWYGYTF
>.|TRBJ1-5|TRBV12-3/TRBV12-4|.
TGTGCCAGCAGTTCACCGAATGGGGGAATGAGCAATCGGCCCCAGCACTTT
CASSSPNGGMSNRPQHF
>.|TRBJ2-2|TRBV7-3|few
TGTGCCAGCAGCGAGTCCAGGCCGGGAGCGGGCACCGGGGAGCCGTTTTTT
CASSESRPGAGTGEPFF
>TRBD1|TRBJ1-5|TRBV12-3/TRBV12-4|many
TGTGCCAGCAGTTCCTCCGGGACAGGGGAGCCCCAGCATTTT
CASSSSGTGEPQHF
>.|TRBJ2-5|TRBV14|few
TGTGCCAGCAGCCAAGGTCTGGGACTGCAAGAGACCCAGTACTTC
CASSQGLGLQETQYF
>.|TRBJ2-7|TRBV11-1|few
TGTGCCAGCAGCGCTCACCGTGGGACTTCCCTTCTCGACGAGCAGTACTTC
CASSAHRGTSLLDEQYF
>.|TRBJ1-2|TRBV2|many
TGTGCCACCCGTCGGGGGAACTATGGCTACACCTTC
CATRRGNYGYTF
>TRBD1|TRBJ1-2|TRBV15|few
TGTGCCACCAGCAGAGTAACAGGGGGCGGCATGGGAACTAGCTATGGCTACACCTTC
CATSRVTGGGMGTSYGYTF
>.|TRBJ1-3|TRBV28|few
TGTGCCAGCAGTCGGACCCCTGCGAACACCATATATTTT
CASSRTPANTIYF
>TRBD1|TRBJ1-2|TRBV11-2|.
TGTGCCAGCAGCTCGCCGGGGGAGGGGGCTGCCTATGGCTACACCTTC
CASSSPGEGAAYGYTF
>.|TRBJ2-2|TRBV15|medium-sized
TGTGCCACCACCGGGACAACGAACACCGGGGAGCTGTTTTTT
CATTGTTNTGELFF
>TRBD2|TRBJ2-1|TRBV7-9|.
TGTGCCAGCAGCGGTCCGGGACTAGCGGGAGTCCCAGTGCAGTTCTTC
CASSGPGLAGVPVQFF
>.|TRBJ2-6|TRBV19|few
TGTGCCAGTAGTGGGCAGGGGCGAACTGGGGCCAACGTCCTGACTTTC
CASSGQGRTGANVLTF
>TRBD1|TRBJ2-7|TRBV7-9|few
TGTGCCAGCAGCCCAGAGGGGACAGCGTTCTACGAGCAGTACTTC
CASSPEGTAFYEQYF
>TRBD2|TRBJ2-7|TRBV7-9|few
TGTGCCAGCAGCGCACCCCACAGGACTAGCGGATCCTACGAGCAGTACTTC
CASSAPHRTSGSYEQYF
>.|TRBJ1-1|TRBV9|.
TGTGCCAGCAGCGCCCGGGACTCTGAAGCTTTCTTT
CASSARDSEAFF
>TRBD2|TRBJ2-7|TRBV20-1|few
TGCAGTGCCAGCACCAGCGGGAGTATCTACGAGCAGTACTTC
CSASTSGSIYEQYF
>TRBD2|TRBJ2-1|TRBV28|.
TGTGCTTCCCTTGGGCTAGCGGGAGGGGTAAGAAATGAGCAGTTCTTC
CASLGLAGGVRNEQFF